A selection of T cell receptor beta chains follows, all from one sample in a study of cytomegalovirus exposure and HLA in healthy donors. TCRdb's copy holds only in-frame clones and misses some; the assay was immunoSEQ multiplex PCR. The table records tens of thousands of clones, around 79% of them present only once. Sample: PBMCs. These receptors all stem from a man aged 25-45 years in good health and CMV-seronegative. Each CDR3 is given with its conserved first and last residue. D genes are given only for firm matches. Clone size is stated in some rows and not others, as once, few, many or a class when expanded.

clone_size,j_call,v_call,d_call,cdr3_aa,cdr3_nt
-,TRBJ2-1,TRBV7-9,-,CASSYRNEQFF,TGTGCCAGCAGTTATAGAAATGAGCAGTTCTTC
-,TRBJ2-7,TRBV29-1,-,CGVAWRGPVAYEQYF,TGCGGCGTCGCTTGGAGGGGGCCTGTCGCATACGAGCAGTACTTC
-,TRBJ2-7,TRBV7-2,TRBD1,CASSLLPGQGYF,TGTGCCAGCAGCTTACTTCCGGGACAGGGGTACTTC
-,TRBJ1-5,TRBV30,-,CAWSQADSRNQPQHF,TGTGCCTGGAGTCAGGCAGACAGCCGAAATCAGCCCCAGCATTTT
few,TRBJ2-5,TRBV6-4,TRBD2,CASSDGHVGRAGGEETQYF,TGTGCCAGCAGTGACGGACACGTAGGGAGGGCTGGCGGAGAAGAGACCCAGTACTTC
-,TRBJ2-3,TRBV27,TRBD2,CASSLVYVAGVTDTQYF,TGTGCCAGCAGTTTAGTATATGTAGCGGGAGTCACAGATACGCAGTATTTT
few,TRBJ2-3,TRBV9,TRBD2,CASSPPAGDTQYF,TGTGCCAGCAGCCCCCCAGCGGGGGATACGCAGTATTTT
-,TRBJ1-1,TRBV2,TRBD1,CASRGQLNTEAFF,TGTGCCAGCAGGGGACAGCTGAACACTGAAGCTTTCTTT
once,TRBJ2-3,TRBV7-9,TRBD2,CASSRSSGKPDTQYF,TGTGCCAGCAGCCGATCCAGCGGGAAACCGGATACGCAGTATTTT
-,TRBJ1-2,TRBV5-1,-,CASSLEGVWGYTF,TGCGCCAGCAGCTTGGAAGGGGTATGGGGCTACACCTTC
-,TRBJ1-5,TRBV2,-,CASSVYSNQPQHF,TGTGCCAGCAGTGTATATAGCAATCAGCCCCAGCATTTT
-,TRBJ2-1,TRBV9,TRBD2,CASTRSSGNGAQFF,TGTGCCAGCACCCGCAGCAGCGGGAACGGGGCGCAGTTCTTC
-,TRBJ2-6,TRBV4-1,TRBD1,CSSSQDRGGANVLTF,TGCTCCAGCAGCCAAGACAGGGGTGGGGCCAACGTCCTGACTTTC
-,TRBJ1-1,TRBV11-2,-,CASSLNAPGGLSEAFF,TGTGCCAGCAGCTTAAATGCGCCAGGCGGACTCAGTGAAGCTTTCTTT
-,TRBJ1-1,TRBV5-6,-,CASSLVDRPYEAFF,TGTGCCAGCAGCTTGGTAGACAGGCCATATGAAGCTTTCTTT
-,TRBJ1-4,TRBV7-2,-,CASSLGSLLKNEKLFF,TGTGCCAGCAGCTTAGGGTCACTGCTTAAAAATGAAAAACTGTTTTTT
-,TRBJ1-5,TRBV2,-,CASGRGSNQPQHF,TGTGCCAGCGGGAGGGGCAGCAATCAGCCCCAGCATTTT
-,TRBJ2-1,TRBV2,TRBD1,CASGGRDRGSEQFF,TGTGCCAGTGGGGGTAGGGACAGGGGCTCTGAGCAGTTCTTC
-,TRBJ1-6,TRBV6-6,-,CASLEQGTSPLHF,TGTGCCAGCCTCGAACAGGGAACATCACCCCTCCACTTT
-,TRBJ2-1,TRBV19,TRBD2,CASSIGILAGLYNEQFF,TGTGCCAGTAGTATTGGGATACTAGCGGGCCTTTACAATGAGCAGTTCTTC
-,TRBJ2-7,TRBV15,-,CATSSGVAEQYF,TGTGCCACCAGCAGCGGAGTTGCCGAGCAGTACTTC
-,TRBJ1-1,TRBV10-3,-,CAINHSGDGEAFF,TGTGCCATCAACCATTCGGGGGACGGCGAAGCTTTCTTT
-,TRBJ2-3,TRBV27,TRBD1,CASSLIGTGDTQYF,TGTGCCAGCAGTTTAATCGGGACAGGGGATACGCAGTATTTT
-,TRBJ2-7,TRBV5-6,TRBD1,CASSLEGAPYEQYF,TGTGCCAGCAGCTTGGAGGGGGCCCCCTACGAGCAGTACTTC
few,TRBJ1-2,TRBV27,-,CASSPAAGRVDYGYTF,TGTGCCAGCAGCCCCGCGGCGGGTCGGGTGGACTATGGCTACACCTTC
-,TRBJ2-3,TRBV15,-,CATSRDLLAGTDTQYF,TGTGCCACCAGCAGAGATCTATTAGCGGGCACAGATACGCAGTATTTT
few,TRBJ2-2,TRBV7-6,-,CASSFQGGRGTGELFF,TGTGCCAGCAGCTTCCAGGGTGGCCGAGGCACCGGGGAGCTGTTTTTT
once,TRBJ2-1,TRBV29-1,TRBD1,CSARGTGNYNEQFF,TGCAGCGCGAGGGGGACAGGGAATTACAATGAGCAGTTCTTC
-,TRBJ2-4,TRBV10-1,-,CASSESIGGSTKNIQYF,TGCGCCAGCAGTGAGTCCATTGGGGGCTCAACCAAAAACATTCAGTACTTC
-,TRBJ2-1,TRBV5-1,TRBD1,CASSRGQGFNEQFF,TGCGCCAGCAGCCGCGGACAGGGTTTCAATGAGCAGTTCTTC
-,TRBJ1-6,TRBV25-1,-,CASSEMLNSPLHF,TGTGCCAGCAGTGAAATGCTAAACTCACCCCTCCACTTT
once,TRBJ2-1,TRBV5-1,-,CASSLGQHPSEQFF,TGCGCCAGCAGCTTAGGACAGCACCCTTCTGAGCAGTTCTTC
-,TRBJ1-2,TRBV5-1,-,CASSLGGEDYGYTF,TGCGCCAGCAGCTTGGGCGGTGAGGACTATGGCTACACCTTC
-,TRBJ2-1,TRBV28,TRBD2,CASSFPGSGRVGNNEQFF,TGTGCCAGCAGCTTCCCTGGTAGCGGGAGGGTAGGGAACAATGAGCAGTTCTTC
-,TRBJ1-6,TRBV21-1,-,CASTQADPRSYNSPLHF,TGTGCCAGCACGCAGGCCGACCCCCGCTCATATAATTCACCCCTCCACTTT
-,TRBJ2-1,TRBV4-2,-,CASSQDNYNEQFF,TGTGCCAGCAGCCAGGACAATTACAATGAGCAGTTCTTC
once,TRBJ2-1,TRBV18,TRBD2,CASSLRLAGEGNEQFF,TGTGCCAGCTCACTCCGATTAGCGGGAGAAGGCAATGAGCAGTTCTTC
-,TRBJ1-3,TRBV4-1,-,CASSLGGGISGNTIYF,TGCGCCAGCAGCCTAGGGGGGGGAATCTCTGGAAACACCATATATTTT
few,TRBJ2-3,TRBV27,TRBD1,CASSGDSLGADTQYF,TGTGCCAGCAGCGGGGACAGCCTTGGAGCAGATACGCAGTATTTT